Listed here is a single T cell receptor beta chain. cDNA came from roughly 0.5 to 1 ug RNA primed by random hexamers. A multiplex approach, immunoSEQ multiplex PCR, amplified TCR beta CDR3 across 54 Vbeta and 13 Jbeta. TCRdb independently ran MiXCR on the immunoSEQ multiplex PCR reads; one entry per CDR3 protein. Here the sample spans some 180,000 distinct CDR3 sequences, over 90% being singletons. This specimen belongs to a study of CD8 T cells in Susac syndrome. Study details: The Susac syndrome patients were therapy-naive, on corticosteroids, or on intravenous immunoglobulin alone at blood draw.

The CDR3 contains 12 residues. V was shortened by 3 bases and J by 0 bases, with 3 bases between the two germline ends. Per germline, CDR1 SGHNT and CDR2 YYREEE (reference sequence). Patients with Susac syndrome met the recently defined diagnostic criteria for definite or probable disease. TEMRA cells were FACS-enriched, while CD8+ and CD4+ T cells were negatively isolated. The material sequenced was CD4+ T cells from PBMCs. This receptor was obtained from a human donor with Susac syndrome. The chain couples TRBV5-4 to TRBJ1-1; D not certain. Written as DNA, the CDR3 is TGTGCCAGCAGCTACGTGAACACTGAAGCTTTCTTT. This gives the protein CASSYVNTEAFF.